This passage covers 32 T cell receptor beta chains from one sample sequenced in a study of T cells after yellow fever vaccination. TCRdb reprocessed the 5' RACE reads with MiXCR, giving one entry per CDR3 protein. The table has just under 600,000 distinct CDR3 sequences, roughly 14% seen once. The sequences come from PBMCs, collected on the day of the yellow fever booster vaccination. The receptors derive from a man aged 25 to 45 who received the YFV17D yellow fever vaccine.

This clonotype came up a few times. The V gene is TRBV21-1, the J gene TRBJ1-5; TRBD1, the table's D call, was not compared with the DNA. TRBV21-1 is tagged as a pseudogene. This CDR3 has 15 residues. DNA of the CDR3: TGTGCCAGCAAAACAGGGGGTCGGAGCAATCAGCCCCAGCATTTT. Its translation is CASKTGGRSNQPQHF.

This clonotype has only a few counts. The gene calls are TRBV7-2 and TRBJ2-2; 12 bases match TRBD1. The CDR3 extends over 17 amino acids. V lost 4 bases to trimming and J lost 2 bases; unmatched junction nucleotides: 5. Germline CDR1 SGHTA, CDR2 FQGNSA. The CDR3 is CASSSRGTGGNTGELFF. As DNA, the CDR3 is TGTGCCAGCAGCTCTCGCGGGACAGGGGGCAACACCGGGGAGCTGTTTTTT.

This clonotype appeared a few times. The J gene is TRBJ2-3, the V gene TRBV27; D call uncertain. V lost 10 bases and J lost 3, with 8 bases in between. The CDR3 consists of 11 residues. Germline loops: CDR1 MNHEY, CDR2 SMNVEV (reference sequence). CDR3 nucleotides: TGTGCCACCTCCATAACAGATACGCAGTATTTT. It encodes CATSITDTQYF.

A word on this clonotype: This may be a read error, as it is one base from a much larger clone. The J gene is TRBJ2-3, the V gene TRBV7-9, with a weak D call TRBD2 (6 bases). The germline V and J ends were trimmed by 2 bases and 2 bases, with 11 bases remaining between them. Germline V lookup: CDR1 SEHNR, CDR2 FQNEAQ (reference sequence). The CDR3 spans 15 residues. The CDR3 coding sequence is TGTGCCAGCAGCTTAAGGTGGGAGGACACAGATACGCAGTATTTT. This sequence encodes CASSLRWEDTDTQYF.

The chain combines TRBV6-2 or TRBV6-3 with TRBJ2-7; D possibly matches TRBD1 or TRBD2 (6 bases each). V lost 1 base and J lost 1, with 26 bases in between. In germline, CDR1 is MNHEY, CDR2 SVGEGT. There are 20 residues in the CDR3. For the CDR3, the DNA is TGTGCCAGCAGTTACTTTTACGACAGGAGTAAGGCGGGAAAGTCCTACGAGCAGTACTTC. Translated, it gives CASSYFYDRSKAGKSYEQYF.

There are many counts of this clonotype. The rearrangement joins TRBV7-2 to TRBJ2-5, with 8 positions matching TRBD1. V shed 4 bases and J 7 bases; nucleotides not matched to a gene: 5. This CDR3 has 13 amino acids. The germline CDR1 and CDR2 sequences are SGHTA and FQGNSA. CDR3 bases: TGTGCCAGCAGCTCGACAGGGGATCGGACCCAGTACTTC. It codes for CASSSTGDRTQYF.

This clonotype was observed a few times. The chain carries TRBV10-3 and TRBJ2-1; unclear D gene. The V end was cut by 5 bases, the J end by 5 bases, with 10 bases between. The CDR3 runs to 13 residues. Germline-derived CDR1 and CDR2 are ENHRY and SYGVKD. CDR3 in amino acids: CAISREMDNEQFF. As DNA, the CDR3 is TGTGCCATCAGTCGAGAGATGGACAATGAGCAGTTCTTC.

The CDR3: CASSLAGTYISLDNEQFF. CDR3 coding DNA: TGTGCCAGCAGCTTAGCGGGGACCTACATCTCTCTAGACAATGAGCAGTTCTTC. The J gene is TRBJ2-1, the V gene TRBV7-2; D is perhaps TRBD1 or TRBD2 (5 bases each). The ends were cut back, 0 bases at V and 5 bases at J, with 20 bases in the middle. The CDR3 has 18 residues. CDR1 and CDR2 from the germline V gene are SGHTA and FQGNSA.

The CDR3 loop is CASSLGSGSSNEQFF. The CDR3 nucleotides are TGTGCCAGCAGCTTAGGTAGCGGGAGTAGCAATGAGCAGTTCTTC. The chain couples TRBV7-3 to TRBJ2-1; 9 bases match TRBD2. CDR1 is SGHTA and CDR2 is FQGTGA in the germline V gene. V lost 2 bases and J lost 6; bases outside the gene matches: 5. The CDR3 consists of 15 residues.

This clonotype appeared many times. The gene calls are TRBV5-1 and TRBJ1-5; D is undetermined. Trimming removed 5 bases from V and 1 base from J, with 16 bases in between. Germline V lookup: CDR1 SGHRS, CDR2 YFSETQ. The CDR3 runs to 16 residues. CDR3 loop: CASRSPGVRSNQPQHF. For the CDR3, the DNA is TGCGCCAGCAGGTCCCCCGGGGTTCGAAGCAATCAGCCCCAGCATTTT.

The CDR3 DNA is TGCGCCAGCAGTGAGCAGCAGAACACTGAAGCTTTCTTT. Translating it yields CASSEQQNTEAFF. The chain combines TRBV10-1 with TRBJ1-1; D is ambiguous. The CDR3 runs to 13 residues. Trimming removed 2 bases at V and 1 base at J, with 5 bases between. Germline V lookup: CDR1 WNHNN, CDR2 SYGVQD (reference sequence).

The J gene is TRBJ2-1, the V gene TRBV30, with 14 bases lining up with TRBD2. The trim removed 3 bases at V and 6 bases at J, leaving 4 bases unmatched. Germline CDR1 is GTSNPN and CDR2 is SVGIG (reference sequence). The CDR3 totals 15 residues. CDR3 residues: CAWSPGLAGVNEQFF. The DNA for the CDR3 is TGTGCCTGGAGCCCGGGACTAGCGGGAGTCAATGAGCAGTTCTTC.

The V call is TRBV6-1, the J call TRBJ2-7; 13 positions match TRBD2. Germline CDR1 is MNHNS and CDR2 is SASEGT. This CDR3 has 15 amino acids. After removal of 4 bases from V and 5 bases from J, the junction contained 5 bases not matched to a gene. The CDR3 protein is CASSVEGLAGDEQYF. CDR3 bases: TGTGCCAGCAGTGTAGAAGGACTAGCGGGAGACGAGCAGTACTTC.

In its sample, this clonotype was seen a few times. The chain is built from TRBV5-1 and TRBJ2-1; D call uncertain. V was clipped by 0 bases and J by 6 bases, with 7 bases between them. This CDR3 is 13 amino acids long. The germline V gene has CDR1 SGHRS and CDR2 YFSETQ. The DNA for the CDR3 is TGCGCCAGCAGCTTGGGCGCGTTCAATGAGCAGTTCTTC. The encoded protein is CASSLGAFNEQFF.

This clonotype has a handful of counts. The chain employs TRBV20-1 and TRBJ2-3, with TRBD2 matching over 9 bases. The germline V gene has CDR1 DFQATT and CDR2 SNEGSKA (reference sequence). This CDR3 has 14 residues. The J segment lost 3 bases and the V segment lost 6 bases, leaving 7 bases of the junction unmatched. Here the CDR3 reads CSADSGSLTDTQYF. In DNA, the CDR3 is TGCAGTGCGGATAGCGGGAGCCTAACAGATACGCAGTATTTT.

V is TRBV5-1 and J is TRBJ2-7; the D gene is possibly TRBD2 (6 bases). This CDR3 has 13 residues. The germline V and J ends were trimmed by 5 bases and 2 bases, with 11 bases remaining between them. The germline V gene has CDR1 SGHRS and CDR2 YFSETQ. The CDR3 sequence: CASSGGGTYEQYF. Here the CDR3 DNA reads TGCGCCAGCAGTGGGGGAGGCACCTACGAGCAGTACTTC.

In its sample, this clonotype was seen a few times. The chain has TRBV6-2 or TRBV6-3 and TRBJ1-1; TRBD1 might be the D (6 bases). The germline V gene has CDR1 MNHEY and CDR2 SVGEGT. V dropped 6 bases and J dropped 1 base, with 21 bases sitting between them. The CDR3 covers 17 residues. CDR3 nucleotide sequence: TGTGCCAGCAGCCGGGACACCTTCGCGGTGGGGAACACTGAAGCTTTCTTT. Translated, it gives CASSRDTFAVGNTEAFF.

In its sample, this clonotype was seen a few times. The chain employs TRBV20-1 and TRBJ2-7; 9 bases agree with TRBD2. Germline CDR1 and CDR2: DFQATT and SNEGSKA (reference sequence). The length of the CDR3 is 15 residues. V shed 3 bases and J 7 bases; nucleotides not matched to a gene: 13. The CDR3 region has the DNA TGCAGTGCTAGGTTCGCGGGAGGGCCCGCTCGAGAGCAGTACTTC. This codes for CSARFAGGPAREQYF.

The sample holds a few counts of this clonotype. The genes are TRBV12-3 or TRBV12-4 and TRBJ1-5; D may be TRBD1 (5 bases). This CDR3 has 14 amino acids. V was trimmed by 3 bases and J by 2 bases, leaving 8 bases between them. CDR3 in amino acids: CASSFVQGNQPQHF. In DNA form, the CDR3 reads TGTGCCAGCAGTTTTGTACAGGGCAATCAGCCCCAGCATTTT.

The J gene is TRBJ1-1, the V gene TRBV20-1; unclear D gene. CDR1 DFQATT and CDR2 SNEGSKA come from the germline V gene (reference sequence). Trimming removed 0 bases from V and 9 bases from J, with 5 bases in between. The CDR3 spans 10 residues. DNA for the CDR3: TGCAGTGCTAGAGATATGAAAGCTTTCTTT. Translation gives CSARDMKAFF.

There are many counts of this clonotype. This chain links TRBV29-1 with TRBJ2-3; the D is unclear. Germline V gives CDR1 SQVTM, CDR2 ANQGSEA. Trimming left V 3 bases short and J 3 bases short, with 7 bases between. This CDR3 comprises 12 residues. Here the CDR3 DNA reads TGCAGCGTTGATTCAGGTACAGATACGCAGTATTTT. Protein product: CSVDSGTDTQYF.

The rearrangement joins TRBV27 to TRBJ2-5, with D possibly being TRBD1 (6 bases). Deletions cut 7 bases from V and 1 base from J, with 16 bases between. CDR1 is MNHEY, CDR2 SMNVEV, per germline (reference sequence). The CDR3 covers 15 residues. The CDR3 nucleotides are TGTGCCAGCAAGAGTTTCCGGGACACCCAAGAGACCCAGTACTTC. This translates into CASKSFRDTQETQYF.

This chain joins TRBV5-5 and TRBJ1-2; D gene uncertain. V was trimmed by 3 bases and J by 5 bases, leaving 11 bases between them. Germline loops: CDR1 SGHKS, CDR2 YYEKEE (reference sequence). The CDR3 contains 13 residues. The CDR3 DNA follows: TGTGCCAGCAGCTCGGAGCCGGGGTATGGCTACACCTTC. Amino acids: CASSSEPGYGYTF.

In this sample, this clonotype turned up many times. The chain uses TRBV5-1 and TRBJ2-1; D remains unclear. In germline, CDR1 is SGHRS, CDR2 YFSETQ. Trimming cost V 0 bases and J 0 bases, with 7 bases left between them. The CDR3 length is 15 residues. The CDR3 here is CASSLGSSSYNEQFF. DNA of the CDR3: TGCGCCAGCAGCTTGGGTTCCAGCTCCTACAATGAGCAGTTCTTC.

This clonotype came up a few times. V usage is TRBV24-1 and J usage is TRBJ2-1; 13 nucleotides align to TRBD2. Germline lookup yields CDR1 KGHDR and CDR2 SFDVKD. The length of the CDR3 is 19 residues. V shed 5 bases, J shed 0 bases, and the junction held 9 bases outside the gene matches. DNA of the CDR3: TGTGCCACCAGTGGACCGGGACTAGCGGGAACGAGCTCCTACAATGAGCAGTTCTTC. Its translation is CATSGPGLAGTSSYNEQFF.

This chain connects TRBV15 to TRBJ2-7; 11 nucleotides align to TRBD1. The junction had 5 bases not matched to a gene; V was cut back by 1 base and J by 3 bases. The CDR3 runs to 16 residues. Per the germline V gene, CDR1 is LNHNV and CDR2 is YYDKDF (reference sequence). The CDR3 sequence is CATSRGGQGAIYEQYF. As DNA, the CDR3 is TGTGCCACCAGCAGAGGCGGACAGGGGGCCATCTACGAGCAGTACTTC.

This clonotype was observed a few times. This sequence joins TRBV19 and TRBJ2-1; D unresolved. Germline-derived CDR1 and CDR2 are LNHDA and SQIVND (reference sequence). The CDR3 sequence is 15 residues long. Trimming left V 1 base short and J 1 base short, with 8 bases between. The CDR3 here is CASSIGLLSYNEQFF. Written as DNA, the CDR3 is TGTGCCAGTAGTATAGGGCTTCTGTCCTACAATGAGCAGTTCTTC.

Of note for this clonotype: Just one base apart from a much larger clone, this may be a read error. The CDR3 nucleotides read TGTGCCAGCTCACCAGACGACGAGCAGTACTTC. Residues: CASSPDDEQYF. The rearrangement links TRBV18 to TRBJ2-7; D is unclear. The CDR3 sequence is 11 residues long. V was shortened by 2 bases and J by 5 bases, with 4 bases between the two germline ends. Germline CDR1 reads KGHSH; CDR2 reads LQKENI.

The CDR3 DNA reads TGTGCCAGCAGTTCGGGACAGAACAATCAGCCCCAGCATTTT. Translation gives CASSSGQNNQPQHF. V usage is TRBV12-3 or TRBV12-4 and J usage is TRBJ1-5; 7 nucleotides align to TRBD1. The CDR3 has 14 amino acids. V lost 4 bases and J lost 3; bases outside the gene matches: 3.

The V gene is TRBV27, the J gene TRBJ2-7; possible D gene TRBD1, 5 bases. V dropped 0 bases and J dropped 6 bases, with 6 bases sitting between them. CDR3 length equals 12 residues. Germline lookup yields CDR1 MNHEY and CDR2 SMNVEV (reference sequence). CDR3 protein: CASSLSGREQYF. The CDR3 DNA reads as TGTGCCAGCAGTTTATCGGGGCGCGAGCAGTACTTC.

CDR3 in amino acids: CASSRTSGGAYEQYF. The CDR3 DNA reads TGTGCCAGTAGCCGGACTAGCGGGGGAGCCTACGAGCAGTACTTC. This chain joins TRBV19 and TRBJ2-7, with 13 bases aligning to TRBD2. The CDR3 extends over 15 amino acids. J lost 2 bases, V lost 6 bases, and 4 bases had no gene match. Germline values: CDR1 LNHDA, CDR2 SQIVND (reference sequence).

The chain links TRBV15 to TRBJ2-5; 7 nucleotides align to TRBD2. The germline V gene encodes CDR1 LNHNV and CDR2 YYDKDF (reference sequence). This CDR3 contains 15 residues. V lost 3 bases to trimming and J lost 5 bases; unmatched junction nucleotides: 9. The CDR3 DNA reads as TGTGCCACCAGCAGGCTTGGACTAGTTGAGGAGACCCAGTACTTC. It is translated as CATSRLGLVEETQYF.